The 14 T cell receptor beta chains presented below share a single source sample, sequenced in a study of blood T cells in healthy people across ages. Alongside a J-beta primer mix, a sample-barcoded 5' primer served in a second PCR lasting about 6 to 12 cycles. MiXCR, run by TCRdb on the 5' RACE reads, gives a single entry per CDR3 protein. The repertoire holds approximately 830,000 distinct CDR3 sequences, with around 62% as singletons. The sample consisted of blood. These receptors all stem from a man under 40 in good health.

The chain recombines TRBV7-9 with TRBJ1-1, with a possible D match to TRBD1 (6 bases). CDR1 is SEHNR, CDR2 FQNEAQ, per germline (reference sequence). The CDR3 covers 11 residues. V lost 5 bases and J lost 7, with 8 bases in between. CDR3 DNA sequence: TGTGCCAGCAGCAGGGGGAATGAAGCTTTCTTT. As protein: CASSRGNEAFF.

A few counts support this clonotype. The chain has TRBV28 and TRBJ1-1; 10 nucleotides align to TRBD1. With V trimmed by 4 bases and J by 4 bases, 9 bases remained unmatched. CDR3 length: 16 amino acids. The germline V gene encodes CDR1 MDHEN and CDR2 SYDVKM. CDR3 residues: CASSSSGTGDRTEAFF. The CDR3 DNA follows: TGTGCCAGCAGTTCATCCGGGACAGGGGATCGCACTGAAGCTTTCTTT.

The rearrangement joins TRBV20-1 to TRBJ1-2; tentatively, D is TRBD1 (5 bases). V lost 3 bases and J 4 bases, leaving 12 bases between the germline ends. The length of the CDR3 is 13 residues. Germline loops: CDR1 DFQATT, CDR2 SNEGSKA (reference sequence). For the CDR3, the DNA is TGCAGTGCTAGGCCGACAGATTTCTATGGCTACACCTTC. This translates into CSARPTDFYGYTF.

This clonotype showed up just once. V gene TRBV25-1 combines with J gene TRBJ1-6; a possible D gene is TRBD1 (6 bases). This CDR3 has 15 amino acids. Trimming took 4 bases from V and 8 from J, leaving 15 bases between them. Per germline, CDR1 MGHDK and CDR2 SYGVNS. CDR3 coding DNA: TGTGCCAGCAGTGCAACAGGGAGGGGACATTCACCCCTCCACTTT. Residues: CASSATGRGHSPLHF. Filled out from reference TRBV25-1 and TRBJ1-6, the complete variable domain reads EADIYQTPRYLVIGTGKKITLECSQTMGHDKMYWYQQDPGMELHLIHYSYGVNSTEKGDLSSESTVSRIRTEHFPLTLESARPSHTSQYLCASSATGRGHSPLHFGNGTRLTVT.

The gene calls are TRBV9 and TRBJ2-3; D gene ambiguous. The CDR3 has 14 amino acids. In germline, CDR1 is SGDLS, CDR2 YYNGEE. The V end lost 4 bases, the J end lost 2 bases, and 11 bases lay between the germline ends. In nucleotides, the CDR3 is TGTGCCAGCAGCCCCTCCCGAGTCACAGATACGCAGTATTTT. Its protein is CASSPSRVTDTQYF.

The V gene is TRBV28, the J gene TRBJ2-7; 8 nucleotides align to TRBD2. V was pared by 3 bases and J by 0 bases, with 10 bases of the junction left unmatched. This CDR3 contains 17 residues. Germline values: CDR1 MDHEN, CDR2 SYDVKM. DNA for the CDR3: TGTGCCAGCAGTTTTTCACTAGCGGAATGGAGCTCCTACGAGCAGTACTTC. This translates into CASSFSLAEWSSYEQYF.

This chain links TRBV12-3 or TRBV12-4 with TRBJ2-1; 8 bases map to TRBD2. The ends lost 3 bases at V and 0 bases at J; junction bases unmatched: 10. This CDR3 has 18 amino acids. The CDR3 coding sequence is TGTGCCAGCAGTTTGGGACCAGCGGGAGCGAGCTCCTACAATGAGCAGTTCTTC. Translation: CASSLGPAGASSYNEQFF.

V usage is TRBV29-1 and J usage is TRBJ1-2, with 7 bases aligning to TRBD1. Unmatched junction bases numbered 10, after V lost 7 bases and J lost 5 bases. The CDR3 extends over 13 amino acids. The V gene's germline CDR1 is SQVTM and CDR2 ANQGSEA. This CDR3 reads CSASGTAEYGYTF. CDR3 DNA sequence: TGCAGCGCCTCCGGGACAGCTGAGTATGGCTACACCTTC.

The rearrangement uses TRBV29-1 and TRBJ2-5, with D possibly matching TRBD1 (6 bases). TRBJ2-7 matches the DNA end more closely, so the J call is doubtful. The germline gives CDR1 SQVTM, CDR2 ANQGSEA. CDR3 length: 15 amino acids. CDR3 nucleotides: TGCAGCGTTGAAACACAGGGCGCTGGACCCTACGAGCAGTACTTC. Amino acids: CSVETQGAGPYEQYF.

V is TRBV6-5 and J is TRBJ2-1; 7 nucleotides match TRBD1. Trimming removed 2 bases from V and 4 bases from J; junction bases left unmatched: 5. The CDR3 consists of 15 residues. Germline CDR1 MNHEY, CDR2 SVGAGI. The DNA of the CDR3 is TGTGCCAGCAGTTACCACGGGACAGAATACAATGAGCAGTTCTTC. This translates into CASSYHGTEYNEQFF.

The J gene is TRBJ1-5, the V gene TRBV20-1; D uncertain. V lost 5 bases, J lost 3 bases, and 14 bases lay in between. The CDR3 extends over 14 amino acids. Germline V gene data show CDR1 as DFQATT and CDR2 as SNEGSKA (reference sequence). The CDR3 spells CSARERTYNQPQHF. DNA of the CDR3: TGCAGTGCTCGGGAAAGGACTTACAATCAGCCCCAGCATTTT.

This clonotype appeared a few times. The genes are TRBV29-1 and TRBJ2-3, with D tentatively TRBD1 or TRBD2 (6 bases each). Germline CDR1 and CDR2: SQVTM and ANQGSEA. V was trimmed by 2 bases and J by 2 bases, leaving 11 bases between them. The CDR3 totals 14 residues. CDR3 in DNA: TGCAGCGTTGAAATCGGGGGACACACAGATACGCAGTATTTT. Translating it yields CSVEIGGHTDTQYF.

The rearrangement uses TRBV29-1 and TRBJ2-3; 12 nucleotides line up with TRBD1. CDR1 and CDR2 (germline): SQVTM, ANQGSEA. This CDR3 has 16 residues. Trimming cost V 1 base and J 3 bases; bases outside gene matches: 5. The CDR3 coding sequence is TGCAGCGTTGAAGTGGGGGACAGGGGGCTTACAGATACGCAGTATTTT. As protein: CSVEVGDRGLTDTQYF.

The chain links TRBV10-3 to TRBJ2-3, with unresolved D. The CDR3 has 12 amino acids. Per the germline V gene, CDR1 is ENHRY and CDR2 is SYGVKD. V dropped 5 bases and J dropped 8 bases, with 11 bases sitting between them. The CDR3 region has the DNA TGTGCCATCAGTAACTTACGGGCTACGCAGTATTTT. This encodes CAISNLRATQYF.